One sample yielded the 18 T cell receptor beta chains listed below, sequenced in a study of graft-versus-host responses after intestinal transplantation. The antigens these receptors bind are not known. Profiled with immunoSEQ multiplex PCR; TCRdb holds only in-frame clones, not every one. The sample consists of about 100,000 clones, roughly 87% of them appearing once. The source was unstimulated CD4+ T cells sorted from spleen or lymph node cells, collected before transplant. The origin of the receptors is a human donor who was the organ donor for an intestinal transplant.

V gene TRBV19 combines with J gene TRBJ2-7, with TRBD1 matching over 7 bases. Germline CDR1 LNHDA, CDR2 SQIVND (reference sequence). The V gene end was trimmed by 1 base and the J gene end by 5 bases; junction bases not matched to a gene: 5. This CDR3 is built from 14 residues. CDR3 coding DNA: TGTGCCAGTAGTATAGGACAGGGCTGGCACGAGCAGTACTTC. Its translation: CASSIGQGWHEQYF.

The chain combines TRBV5-1 with TRBJ2-3; D unresolved. Trimming removed 4 bases from V and 4 bases from J, with 10 bases in between. CDR3 length: 13 residues. From germline, CDR1 is SGHRS and CDR2 YFSETQ. The CDR3 coding sequence is TGCGCCAGCAGCCCCCGAAGCCCAGATACGCAGTATTTT. It specifies CASSPRSPDTQYF.

The chain employs TRBV30 and TRBJ1-5, with D perhaps matching TRBD1 (5 bases). The V gene lost 4 bases and the J gene lost 2 bases, with 30 bases spanning the gap. Germline V gene sequence: CDR1 GTSNPN, CDR2 SVGIG (reference sequence). The CDR3 has 20 residues. CDR3 sequence: CAWIRLGGDFRFCGNQPQHF. CDR3 coding DNA: TGTGCCTGGATTCGACTGGGAGGGGATTTTCGGTTTTGTGGCAATCAGCCCCAGCATTTT.

This chain uses TRBV7-3 with TRBJ1-1; D is unresolved. Trimming stripped 1 base from V and 4 bases from J, with 7 bases between. Germline V gives CDR1 SGHTA, CDR2 FQGTGA. This CDR3 comprises 13 residues. CDR3 sequence: CASSLMGSTEAFF. Written as DNA, the CDR3 is TGTGCCAGCAGCTTAATGGGCAGCACTGAAGCTTTCTTT.

The chain employs TRBV28 and TRBJ1-2; the match to TRBD1 covers 8 bases. V was clipped by 9 bases and J by 4 bases; unmatched bases: 10. The CDR3 covers 14 residues. Looked up from germline, CDR1 is MDHEN and CDR2 is SYDVKM. CDR3 protein: CASLTGQGPYGYTF. As DNA, the CDR3 is TGTGCCAGTTTAACCGGACAGGGCCCCTATGGCTACACCTTC.

The V and J genes are TRBV28 and TRBJ2-4; 9 bases align to TRBD1. The CDR3 is made up of 15 amino acids. From germline, CDR1 is MDHEN and CDR2 SYDVKM. J lost 6 bases, V lost 7 bases, and 10 bases had no gene match. CDR3 sequence: CASNTGGQARNIQYF. CDR3 sequence (DNA): TGTGCCAGCAATACAGGGGGCCAGGCAAGAAACATTCAGTACTTC.

This clone has just a few counts. This chain uses TRBV2 with TRBJ2-7; D is uncertain. The CDR3 runs to 9 residues. Germline V lookup: CDR1 SNHLY, CDR2 FYNNEI. V was trimmed by 8 bases and J by 4 bases, leaving 3 bases between them. In DNA form, the CDR3 reads TGTGCCAGCGGATACGAGCAGTACTTC. Protein sequence: CASGYEQYF.

This chain links TRBV5-1 with TRBJ1-1; D gene ambiguous. V was pared by 0 bases and J by 2 bases, with 8 bases between. Germline loops: CDR1 SGHRS, CDR2 YFSETQ. CDR3 length: 14 amino acids. Here the CDR3 reads CASSLGESNTEAFF. The CDR3 DNA is TGCGCCAGCAGCTTGGGGGAGTCTAACACTGAAGCTTTCTTT.

The rearrangement uses TRBV29-1 and TRBJ2-3; no firm D call. Looked up from germline, CDR1 is SQVTM and CDR2 is ANQGSEA. Trimming left V 7 bases short and J 4 bases short, with 15 bases between. This CDR3 is built from 13 residues. The CDR3 here is CSGQLGSADTQYF. The CDR3 bases are TGCAGCGGACAACTGGGGTCGGCAGATACGCAGTATTTT.

This clone was seen just once. The chain couples TRBV27 to TRBJ2-1; 10 bases are a match to TRBD1. The CDR3 sequence is 23 residues long. V shed 2 bases, J shed 3 bases, and the junction held 25 bases outside the gene matches. Germline V gene data show CDR1 as MNHEY and CDR2 as SMNVEV (reference sequence). The CDR3 DNA follows: TGTGCCAGCAGTTTACCTGTGCCCCCGCCGGGGACAGGGGCCCCCGTTTGCTACAATGAGCAGTTCTTC. Translated: CASSLPVPPPGTGAPVCYNEQFF.

In DNA form, the CDR3 reads TGCGCCAGCAGCTTGGGGGCTAGCGGGGCCTACGAGCAGTACTTC. It translates to CASSLGASGAYEQYF. This sequence joins TRBV5-1 and TRBJ2-7, with 9 bases aligning to TRBD2. The V segment lost 0 bases and the J segment 2 bases; nucleotides outside the gene matches: 3. CDR3 length: 15 residues. Germline V gene sequence: CDR1 SGHRS, CDR2 YFSETQ.

The V gene is TRBV30, the J gene TRBJ1-5, with D hard to call. The CDR3 extends over 14 amino acids. Trimming stripped 2 bases from V and 4 bases from J, with 12 bases between. Looked up from germline, CDR1 is GTSNPN and CDR2 is SVGIG (reference sequence). The CDR3 region is CAWSSAGRNQPQHF. The CDR3 DNA reads as TGTGCCTGGAGTTCGGCAGGACGAAATCAGCCCCAGCATTTT.

The rearrangement links TRBV11-3 to TRBJ2-5, with TRBD1 matching 11 bases. The CDR3 contains 19 residues. Trimming cost V 3 bases and J 4 bases; bases outside gene matches: 16. Germline CDR1 is SGHNT and CDR2 is YENEEA. This CDR3 reads CASSFPPFRPDRGLETQYF. The CDR3 DNA follows: TGTGCCAGCAGCTTCCCCCCCTTTCGTCCGGACAGGGGGCTAGAGACCCAGTACTTC. The variable domain in full, completed from reference TRBV11-3 and TRBJ2-5, reads EAGVVQSPRYKIIEKKQPVAFWCNPISGHNTLYWYLQNLGQGPELLIRYENEEAVDDSQLPKDRFSAERLKGVDSTLKIQPAELGDSAVYLCASSFPPFRPDRGLETQYFGPGTRLLVL.

The rearrangement uses TRBV7-8 and TRBJ2-6, with D perhaps matching TRBD1 or TRBD2 (5 bases each). Trimming left V 3 bases short and J 5 bases short, with 11 bases between. Germline V gene data show CDR1 as SGHVS and CDR2 as FQNEAQ. The CDR3 is 15 residues long. As DNA, the CDR3 is TGTGCCAGCAGCTTTGGACGGGACCGGGCCAACGTCCTGACTTTC. Residues: CASSFGRDRANVLTF.

The chain links TRBV20-1 to TRBJ1-2; perhaps TRBD1 as D (6 bases). This CDR3 is 11 amino acids long. Germline V CDR1 and CDR2: DFQATT, SNEGSKA (reference sequence). CDR3 sequence: CSAGTNYGYTF. The CDR3 DNA follows: TGCAGCGCCGGGACAAATTATGGCTACACCTTC.

The rearrangement joins TRBV11-2 to TRBJ2-7, with 8 bases fitting TRBD1. The CDR3 spans 17 residues. V dropped 0 bases and J dropped 2; count of bases not matched to a gene: 9. The V gene's germline CDR1 is SGHAT and CDR2 FQNNGV. The CDR3 coding sequence is TGTGCCAGCAGCTTAGATTCGGCAGGGGGCATCGCCTACGAGCAGTACTTC. The encoded protein is CASSLDSAGGIAYEQYF. Filled out from reference TRBV11-2 and TRBJ2-7, the complete variable domain reads EAGVAQSPRYKIIEKRQSVAFWCNPISGHATLYWYQQILGQGPKLLIQFQNNGVVDDSQLPKDRFSAERLKGVDSTLKIQPAKLEDSAVYLCASSLDSAGGIAYEQYFGPGTRLTVT.

In DNA form, the CDR3 reads TGTGCCAGCAGTATGACCGGGACAGGGATTGACAATTCACCCCTCCACTTT. Translated: CASSMTGTGIDNSPLHF. The chain carries TRBV5-8 and TRBJ1-6, with TRBD1 matching over 9 bases. After removal of 5 bases from V and 7 bases from J, the junction contained 13 bases not matched to a gene. Germline CDR1 reads SGHTS; CDR2 reads YDEGEE. The CDR3 spans 17 residues.

This chain joins TRBV7-9 and TRBJ2-1, with TRBD2 identical over 9 bases. Unmatched junction bases numbered 2, after V lost 5 bases and J lost 3 bases. Germline assignment: CDR1 SEHNR and CDR2 FQNEAQ (reference sequence). CDR3 length: 14 residues. The CDR3 region is CASSPSGNYNEQFF. The CDR3 nucleotides are TGTGCCAGCAGCCCTAGCGGGAACTACAATGAGCAGTTCTTC.